These 23 T cell receptor beta chains came from one sample sequenced in a study of blood T cell repertoires in COVID-19. TCRdb keeps only in-frame clones here, not all; method: immunoSEQ multiplex PCR. The table shows 25,000 to 30,000 clones, with about 88% occurring only once. The material sequenced was peripheral blood. The receptor source for this set is a human donor in a cohort sampled during active COVID-19. The donor label of this sample is uncertain.

The chain uses TRBV5-1 and TRBJ1-1; D is possibly TRBD1 (6 bases). V lost 4 bases to trimming and J lost 1 base, with 8 bases between them. The CDR3 extends over 13 amino acids. Germline V gene lookup returns CDR1 SGHRS and CDR2 YFSETQ. The CDR3: CASSRDTNTEAFF. In nucleotides, the CDR3 is TGCGCCAGCAGCCGGGACACGAACACTGAAGCTTTCTTT.

The genes are TRBV5-1 and TRBJ1-4; no reliable D call. Trimming shortened V by 5 bases and J by 2 bases, and 19 bases separated the two germline ends. CDR1 and CDR2 from the germline V gene are SGHRS and YFSETQ. This CDR3 region has 17 residues. In DNA, the CDR3 is TGCGCCAGCAGTCCAGGCGTCAGTTCTTTCACTAATGAAAAACTGTTTTTT. Protein product: CASSPGVSSFTNEKLFF.

This chain uses TRBV11-1 with TRBJ2-1; D remains unclear. Germline V lookup: CDR1 SGHAT, CDR2 FQDESV (reference sequence). Deletions cut 5 bases from V and 0 bases from J, with 8 bases between. The CDR3 loop spans 14 amino acids. The CDR3 here is CASSKSNSYNEQFF. CDR3 in DNA: TGTGCCAGCAGCAAGAGCAACTCCTACAATGAGCAGTTCTTC.

This chain connects TRBV5-1 to TRBJ1-2, with TRBD1 matching over 10 bases. Looked up from germline, CDR1 is SGHRS and CDR2 is YFSETQ. This CDR3 is 13 amino acids long. Trimming cost V 4 bases and J 6 bases; bases outside gene matches: 3. The chain's CDR3 is CASSPGTGDGYTF. The CDR3 DNA is TGCGCCAGCAGCCCCGGGACAGGGGATGGCTACACCTTC.

J is TRBJ2-7 and V is TRBV4-1, with 13 bases that match TRBD2. After removal of 6 bases from V and 6 bases from J, the junction contained 5 bases not matched to a gene. Germline V gene data show CDR1 as MGHRA and CDR2 as YSYEKL. CDR3 length: 14 residues. CDR3 sequence: CASSPGLAGVEQYF. The CDR3 DNA reads as TGCGCCAGCAGTCCTGGACTAGCGGGAGTCGAGCAGTACTTC.

The chain carries TRBV11-2 and TRBJ1-2; 12 bases match TRBD1. Looked up from germline, CDR1 is SGHAT and CDR2 is FQNNGV. The CDR3 runs 15 residues. The V and J ends lost 0 bases and 5 bases, in that order; junction bases with no gene match: 1. The CDR3 DNA reads as TGTGCCAGCAGCTTAGAGGGACAGGGGGCGTATGGCTACACCTTC. It encodes CASSLEGQGAYGYTF.

J is TRBJ2-7 and V is TRBV4-2, with TRBD2 matching 10 bases. The CDR3 runs 19 residues. J was trimmed by 6 bases and V by 0 bases; bases with no gene match: 17. The germline CDR1 and CDR2 sequences are LGHNA and YNFKEQ. In nucleotides, the CDR3 is TGTGCCAGCAGCCAAGATCGGGATAGCGGGAGGATCCCCCCTCTCGAGCAGTACTTC. It specifies CASSQDRDSGRIPPLEQYF.

The chain uses TRBV6-5 and TRBJ1-4; 7 nucleotides align to TRBD1. J was trimmed by 8 bases and V by 5 bases; bases with no gene match: 8. CDR3 length: 14 amino acids. The germline V gene encodes CDR1 MNHEY and CDR2 SVGAGI. This chain's CDR3 is CASSNRQGGEKLFF. As DNA, the CDR3 is TGTGCCAGCAGTAACCGACAGGGTGGCGAAAAACTGTTTTTT.

CDR3 amino acids: CASREGGANSPLHF. The CDR3 region has the DNA TGTGCCAGCAGGGAGGGAGGGGCCAATTCACCCCTCCACTTT. V usage is TRBV28 and J usage is TRBJ1-6; D is perhaps TRBD1 (5 bases). Germline loops: CDR1 MDHEN, CDR2 SYDVKM. V was pared by 6 bases and J by 7 bases, with 13 bases between. The CDR3 consists of 14 residues.

The rearrangement links TRBV12-3 or TRBV12-4 to TRBJ2-1, with a tentative D call TRBD2 (6 bases). The CDR3 loop spans 12 amino acids. V was clipped by 5 bases and J by 8 bases, with 10 bases between them. CDR3 in amino acids: CASSQTRDEQFF. DNA of the CDR3: TGTGCCAGCAGTCAGACTAGGGATGAGCAGTTCTTC.

This clone was seen a single time. This chain links TRBV6-5 with TRBJ2-7, with 15 bases fitting TRBD2. The CDR3 extends over 15 amino acids. CDR1 is MNHEY and CDR2 is SVGAGI in the germline V gene. After removal of 6 bases from V and 3 bases from J, the junction contained 3 bases not matched to a gene. As DNA, the CDR3 is TGTGCCAGCAGAGCGGGACTAGCGGGAGGCTACGAGCAGTACTTC. Encoded protein: CASRAGLAGGYEQYF.

V and J are TRBV10-1 and TRBJ1-4; tentative D call: TRBD1 (6 bases). Germline CDR1 is WNHNN and CDR2 is SYGVQD (reference sequence). V was pared by 4 bases and J by 7 bases, with 10 bases between. CDR3 length: 13 residues. CDR3 residues: CASSAGGREKLFF. Written as DNA, the CDR3 is TGCGCCAGCAGTGCTGGGGGCCGTGAAAAACTGTTTTTT.

Only one count was recorded for this clone. This sequence joins TRBV27 and TRBJ1-5; D might be TRBD1 (6 bases). The CDR3 sequence is 15 residues long. The ends were cut back, 4 bases at V and 6 bases at J, with 16 bases in the middle. Germline V CDR1 and CDR2: MNHEY, SMNVEV (reference sequence). CDR3 region: CASSSLDRLGQPQHF. CDR3 coding DNA: TGTGCCAGCAGTTCCCTCGACAGGTTGGGTCAGCCCCAGCATTTT.

J is TRBJ2-7 and V is TRBV28; TRBD2 is a possible D gene (6 bases). CDR3 length: 16 amino acids. Germline V gene sequence: CDR1 MDHEN, CDR2 SYDVKM. Trimming pared 3 bases from V and 1 base from J, leaving 16 bases between. DNA for the CDR3: TGTGCCAGCAGTTTCTCTCTTGCGGGACTTTCCTACGAGCAGTACTTC. Translation: CASSFSLAGLSYEQYF.

The chain recombines TRBV5-1 with TRBJ2-3; weak D call: TRBD2 (5 bases). The CDR3 extends over 13 amino acids. V was cut by 2 bases and J by 4 bases, with 8 bases left in between. Per the germline V gene, CDR1 is SGHRS and CDR2 is YFSETQ. This chain's CDR3 is CASSFGEPDTQYF. CDR3 sequence (DNA): TGCGCCAGCAGCTTTGGGGAGCCAGATACGCAGTATTTT.

The chain joins TRBV18 to TRBJ2-2; TRBD1 might be the D (5 bases). CDR1 and CDR2 from the germline V gene are KGHSH and LQKENI. The CDR3 extends over 14 amino acids. The V and J ends lost 4 bases and 1 base respectively, with 7 bases between them. The CDR3 loop reads CASSLQGNTGELFF. CDR3 nucleotide sequence: TGTGCCAGCTCACTGCAGGGGAACACCGGGGAGCTGTTTTTT.

The chain joins TRBV6-5 to TRBJ2-1, with 8 bases fitting TRBD2. The CDR3 consists of 10 residues. Germline CDR1 reads MNHEY; CDR2 reads SVGAGI. Trimming took 11 bases from V and 9 from J; bases not matched to a gene: 3. CDR3 sequence reads: CAARGGEQFF. The CDR3 region has the DNA TGTGCCGCCCGGGGGGGTGAGCAGTTCTTC.

The chain is built from TRBV5-1 and TRBJ2-1, with TRBD1 matching 7 bases. CDR1 is SGHRS, CDR2 YFSETQ, per germline. The V segment lost 5 bases and the J segment 0 bases; nucleotides outside the gene matches: 2. The CDR3 consists of 14 residues. The CDR3 protein is CASRGDSSYNEQFF. The CDR3 DNA reads as TGCGCCAGCAGGGGGGACAGCTCCTACAATGAGCAGTTCTTC.

The chain employs TRBV14 and TRBJ2-7; the D gene is possibly TRBD1 (7 bases). This CDR3 has 18 amino acids. Germline-derived CDR1 and CDR2 are SGHDN and FVKESK. Trimming shortened V by 1 base and J by 3 bases, and 22 bases separated the two germline ends. CDR3 bases: TGTGCCAGCAGCCAAGTTCATCAGGCGGGACAGAGATACTACGAGCAGTACTTC. This encodes CASSQVHQAGQRYYEQYF.

V gene TRBV18 combines with J gene TRBJ1-2; D gene uncertain. The CDR3 is 14 amino acids. Trimming stripped 2 bases from V and 3 bases from J, with 10 bases between. Germline values: CDR1 KGHSH, CDR2 LQKENI. CDR3 residues: CASSPKAADYGYTF. CDR3 in DNA: TGTGCCAGCTCACCAAAAGCGGCCGACTATGGCTACACCTTC.

This chain connects TRBV19 to TRBJ2-1; a weak D match, TRBD2 (5 bases). V dropped 6 bases and J dropped 10 bases, with 31 bases sitting between them. Germline assignment: CDR1 LNHDA and CDR2 SQIVND (reference sequence). The CDR3 totals 18 residues. DNA of the CDR3: TGTGCCAGTAGGGGTCGAGAGGACCAGCGGTCTCGCCCCTGGGAGCAGTTCTTC. Its translation: CASRGREDQRSRPWEQFF.

The rearrangement joins TRBV7-3 to TRBJ2-3, with D tentatively TRBD2 (7 bases). Germline V lookup: CDR1 SGHTA, CDR2 FQGTGA. The CDR3 is made up of 15 amino acids. With 4 bases removed from V and 6 bases from J, the gap between germline ends came to 17 bases. For the CDR3, the DNA is TGTGCCAGCAGCTCCCTCGGGGGGCCACGGGATACGCAGTATTTT. As protein: CASSSLGGPRDTQYF.

The sample holds a few counts of this clone. The chain recombines TRBV28 with TRBJ2-7; D is possibly TRBD1 (7 bases). From germline, CDR1 is MDHEN and CDR2 SYDVKM. The CDR3 covers 15 residues. V was trimmed by 4 bases and J by 4 bases, leaving 17 bases between them. The CDR3, as DNA: TGTGCCAGCAGTTCACCCGGGGGACAGATTTACGAGCAGTACTTC. It yields the protein CASSSPGGQIYEQYF.